The clone carrying this TCR beta chain was seen a handful of times. The ends lost 6 bases at V and 4 bases at J; junction bases unmatched: 6. The CDR3 length is 13 residues. Germline values: CDR1 MNHEY, CDR2 SMNVEV (reference sequence). The data derive from a study of T-cell memory formation after mild COVID-19. About the research overall: The TCR clusters were mostly specific to one donor.

The 5'RACE method, run with constant-segment primers, produced TCR alpha and TCR beta cDNA libraries (carrying sample barcodes and UMIs). TCRdb used MiXCR to reprocess the 5' RACE reads, holding one entry per CDR3 protein. The repertoire includes roughly 450,000 distinct CDR3 sequences, about 20% of them detected once, and approximately 13% sits in the top ten. The source is an adult woman who had mild COVID-19 (a few samples of this study predate the infection). Cell type and time point are not known. What was sequenced was PBMCs or a T cell subset sorted from them (not recorded which). V gene TRBV27 combines with J gene TRBJ2-7; 7 nucleotides line up with TRBD1. CDR3 sequence: CASRYRGEYEQYF. For the CDR3, the DNA is TGTGCCAGCAGGTACAGGGGTGAGTACGAGCAGTACTTC.